This TCR beta chain was retrieved from a study of blood T cell repertoires in COVID-19. For the study at large: Acute and convalescent COVID-19 specimens originated in the United States, Italy and Spain.

Methods used by the authors: Quantification of nucleated cells was approximated via reference gene primer amplification. Produced via immunoSEQ multiplex PCR; TCRdb's table is partial and in-frame only. The DNA was the basis for D and trimming; V, J and clone size are from that table. In the table there are around 110,000 clones, over 80% of which are singletons. The V gene's germline CDR1 is SEHNR and CDR2 FQNEAQ (reference sequence). The CDR3 length is 14 residues. The V end was cut by 5 bases, the J end by 4 bases, with 14 bases between. This TCR came from a woman in her 70s with acute or convalescent COVID-19. The chain combines TRBV7-9 with TRBJ1-2; D remains unclear. Sequencing input: peripheral blood. The CDR3 loop reads CASSPGEGSYGYTF. The CDR3 bases are TGTGCCAGCAGCCCCGGAGAGGGAAGCTATGGCTACACCTTC.